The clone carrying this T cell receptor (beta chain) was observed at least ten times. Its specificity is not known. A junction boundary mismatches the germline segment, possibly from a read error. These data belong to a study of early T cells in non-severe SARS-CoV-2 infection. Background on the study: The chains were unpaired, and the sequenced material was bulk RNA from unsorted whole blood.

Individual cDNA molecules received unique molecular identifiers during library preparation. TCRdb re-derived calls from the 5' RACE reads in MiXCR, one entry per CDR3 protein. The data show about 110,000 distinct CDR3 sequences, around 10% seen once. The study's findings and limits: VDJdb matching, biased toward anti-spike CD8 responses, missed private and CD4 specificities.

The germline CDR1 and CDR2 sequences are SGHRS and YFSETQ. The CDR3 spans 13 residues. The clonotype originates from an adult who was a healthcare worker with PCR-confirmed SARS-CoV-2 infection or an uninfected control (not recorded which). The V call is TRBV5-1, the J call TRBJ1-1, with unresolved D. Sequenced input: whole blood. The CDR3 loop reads CASSLEVNTEAFF. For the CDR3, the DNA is TGTGCCAGCAGCTTAGAGGTGAACACTGAAGCTTTCTTT.